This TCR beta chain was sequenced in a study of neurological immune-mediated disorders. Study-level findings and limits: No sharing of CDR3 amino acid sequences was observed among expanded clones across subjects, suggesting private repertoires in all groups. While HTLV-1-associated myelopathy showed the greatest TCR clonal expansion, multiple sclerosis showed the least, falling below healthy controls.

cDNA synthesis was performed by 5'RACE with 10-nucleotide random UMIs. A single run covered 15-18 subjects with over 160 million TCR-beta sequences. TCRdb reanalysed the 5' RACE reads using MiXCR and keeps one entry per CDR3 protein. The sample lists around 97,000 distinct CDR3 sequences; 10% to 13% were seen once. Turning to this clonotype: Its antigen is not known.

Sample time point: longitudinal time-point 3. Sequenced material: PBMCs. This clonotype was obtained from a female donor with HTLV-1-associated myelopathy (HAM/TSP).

CDR3 coding DNA: TGTGCCAGCAGCTTACCGACTGGGCCCGAGCAGTACTTC. This codes for CASSLPTGPEQYF. This chain joins TRBV7-9 and TRBJ2-7; no firm D call. V lost 2 bases and J 6 bases, leaving 11 bases between the germline ends. CDR1 is SEHNR, CDR2 FQNEAQ, per germline (reference sequence). This CDR3 spans 13 amino acids.